This T cell receptor beta chain was captured in a study of blood T cell repertoires in COVID-19. Across the study: There were acute and convalescent COVID-19 samples, and they came from the United States, Italy and Spain. T cells, B-cell-depleted T cells, or PBMCs supplied cDNA or gDNA.

Per the authors' pipeline: By means of reference gene primer amplification, nucleated cell counts were estimated. Here immunoSEQ multiplex PCR was the method, and the copy in TCRdb shows in-frame clones only, minus some. The DNA gave D and trimming, while V, J and clone size come from that table. The sample contains some 300,000 clones, 88% of which appear only once. The germline CDR1 and CDR2 sequences are SGDLS and YYNGEE. This CDR3 is built from 16 residues. V was shortened by 0 bases and J by 0 bases, with 13 bases between the two germline ends. Sample: peripheral blood. The rearrangement links TRBV9 to TRBJ2-7, with D tentatively TRBD2 (6 bases). The TCR comes from a woman aged 30 to 39 who had recovered from COVID-19. CDR3: CASSVGPGESSYEQYF. The CDR3 DNA reads TGTGCCAGCAGCGTAGGCCCGGGAGAGAGCTCCTACGAGCAGTACTTC.